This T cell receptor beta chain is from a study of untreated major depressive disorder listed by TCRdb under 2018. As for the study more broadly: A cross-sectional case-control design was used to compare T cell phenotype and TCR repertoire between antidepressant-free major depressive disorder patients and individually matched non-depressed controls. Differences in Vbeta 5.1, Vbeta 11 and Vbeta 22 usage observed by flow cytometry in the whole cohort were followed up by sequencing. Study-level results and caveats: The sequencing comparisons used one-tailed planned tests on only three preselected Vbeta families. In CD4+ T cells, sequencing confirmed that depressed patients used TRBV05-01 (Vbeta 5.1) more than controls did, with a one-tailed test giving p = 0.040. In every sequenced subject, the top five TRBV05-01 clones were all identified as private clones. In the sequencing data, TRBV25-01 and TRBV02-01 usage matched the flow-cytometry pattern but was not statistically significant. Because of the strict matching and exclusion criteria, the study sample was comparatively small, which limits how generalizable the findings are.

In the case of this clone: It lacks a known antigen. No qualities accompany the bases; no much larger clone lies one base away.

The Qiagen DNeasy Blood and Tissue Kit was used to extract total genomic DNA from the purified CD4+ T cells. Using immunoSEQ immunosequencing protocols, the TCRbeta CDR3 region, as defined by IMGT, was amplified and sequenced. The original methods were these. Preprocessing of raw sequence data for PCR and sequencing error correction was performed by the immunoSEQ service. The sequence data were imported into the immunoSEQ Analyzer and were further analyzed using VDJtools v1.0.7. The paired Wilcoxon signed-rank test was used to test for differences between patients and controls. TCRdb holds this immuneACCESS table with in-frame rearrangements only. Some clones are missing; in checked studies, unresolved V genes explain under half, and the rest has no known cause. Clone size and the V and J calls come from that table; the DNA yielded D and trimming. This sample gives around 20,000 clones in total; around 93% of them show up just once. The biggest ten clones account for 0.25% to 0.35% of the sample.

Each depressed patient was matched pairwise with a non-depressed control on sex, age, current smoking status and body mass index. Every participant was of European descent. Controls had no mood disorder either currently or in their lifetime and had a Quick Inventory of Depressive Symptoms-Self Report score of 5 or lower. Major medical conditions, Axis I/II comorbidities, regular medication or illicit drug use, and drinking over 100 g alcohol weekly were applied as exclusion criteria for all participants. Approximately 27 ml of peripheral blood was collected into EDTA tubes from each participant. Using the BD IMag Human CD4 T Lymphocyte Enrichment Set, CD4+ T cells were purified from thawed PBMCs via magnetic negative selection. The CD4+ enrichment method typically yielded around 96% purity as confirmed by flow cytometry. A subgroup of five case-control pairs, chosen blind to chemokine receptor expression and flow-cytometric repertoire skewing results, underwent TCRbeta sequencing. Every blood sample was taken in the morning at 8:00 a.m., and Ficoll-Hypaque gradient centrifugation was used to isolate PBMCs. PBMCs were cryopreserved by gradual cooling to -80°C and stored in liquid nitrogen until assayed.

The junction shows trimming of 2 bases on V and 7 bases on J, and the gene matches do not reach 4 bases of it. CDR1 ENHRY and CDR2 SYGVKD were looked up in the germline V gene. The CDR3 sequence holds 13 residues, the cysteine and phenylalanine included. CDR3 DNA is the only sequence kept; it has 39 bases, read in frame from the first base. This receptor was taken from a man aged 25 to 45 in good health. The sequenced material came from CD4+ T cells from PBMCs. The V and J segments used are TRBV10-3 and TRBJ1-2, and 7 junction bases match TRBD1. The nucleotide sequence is TGTGCCATCAGTGAGACAGGGGAGGTTGGCTACACCTTC. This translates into CAISETGEVGYTF.